These 29 T cell receptor beta chains came from one sample sequenced in a study of cytomegalovirus exposure and HLA in healthy donors (dated by TCRdb to about 2017). The library came from the immunoSEQ multiplex PCR assay. Held by TCRdb, this immuneACCESS table contains in-frame sequences only and omits some clones. Under half of the omission traces to an unresolved V gene where checked; the cause of the rest is unknown. This sample gives about 140,000 clones in total; roughly 86% of them show up just once. Of the sample, 1.4% to 1.5% is held by the ten largest clones. Sequencing was performed on PBMCs. The receptors shown here come from a woman aged 25 to 39 in good health and CMV-seronegative.

This clone was counted a single time. For the CDR3, the DNA is TGTGCCAGCAGCTTAGCGGGCACAGGGGGCACTGAAGCTTTCTTT. Protein product: CASSLAGTGGTEAFF. V usage is TRBV7-8 and J usage is TRBJ1-1; 8 nucleotides align to TRBD1. CDR3 length equals 15 residues. With 0 bases clipped from V and 4 bases from J, the junction kept 4 bases outside the gene matches. CDR1 is SGHVS, CDR2 FQNEAQ, per germline.

The chain uses TRBV2 and TRBJ2-1; the match to TRBD2 covers 12 bases. The CDR3 is 15 amino acids. Looked up from germline, CDR1 is SNHLY and CDR2 is FYNNEI. J gave up 9 bases and V 6 bases, and 9 bases lay outside the gene matches. DNA for the CDR3: TGTGCCAGCAGAGAGGTGCTAGCGGGGGGGAGTGAGCAGTTCTTC. Translated, it gives CASREVLAGGSEQFF.

This chain joins TRBV11-2 and TRBJ2-7, with 9 positions matching TRBD1. The germline V gene encodes CDR1 SGHAT and CDR2 FQNNGV. This CDR3 spans 14 amino acids. After removal of 6 bases from V and 6 bases from J, the junction contained 9 bases not matched to a gene. Here the CDR3 reads CASSFRDRDGEQYF. The DNA of the CDR3 is TGTGCCAGCAGTTTCCGGGACAGGGACGGCGAGCAGTACTTC.

J is TRBJ2-5 and V is TRBV15, with 9 bases aligning to TRBD1. Germline assignment: CDR1 LNHNV and CDR2 YYDKDF (reference sequence). The CDR3 contains 15 residues. Trimming took 4 bases from V and 4 from J; bases not matched to a gene: 7. CDR3 sequence reads: CATSTDRGLGETQYF. CDR3 nucleotides: TGTGCCACCAGCACGGACAGGGGATTGGGAGAGACCCAGTACTTC.

The V call is TRBV6-1, the J call TRBJ1-6; no clear D. Germline V gene lookup returns CDR1 MNHNS and CDR2 SASEGT. CDR3 length equals 15 residues. V shed 4 bases and J shed 5 bases, with 12 bases lying between them. This CDR3 is CASSVGYSDNSPLHF. CDR3 nucleotide sequence: TGTGCCAGCAGTGTAGGTTACAGTGATAATTCACCCCTCCACTTT.

The CDR3 nucleotides are TGTGCCAGCAGCGTACTAGGCCAAGAGACCCAGTACTTC. Its translation is CASSVLGQETQYF. The chain is built from TRBV9 and TRBJ2-5, with D hard to call. The V and J ends lost 1 base and 1 base respectively, with 5 bases between them. The germline V gene has CDR1 SGDLS and CDR2 YYNGEE. The CDR3 runs 13 residues.

The V and J genes are TRBV4-1 and TRBJ2-3, with TRBD2 identical over 8 bases. The CDR3 contains 17 residues. The V gene end was trimmed by 0 bases and the J gene end by 5 bases; junction bases not matched to a gene: 10. Looked up from germline, CDR1 is MGHRA and CDR2 is YSYEKL. The CDR3 region is CASSQDNRAGGVDTQYF. CDR3 nucleotide sequence: TGCGCCAGCAGCCAAGATAATCGGGCGGGGGGAGTAGATACGCAGTATTTT.

This sequence joins TRBV11-2 and TRBJ1-1; D not resolved. The CDR3 is 15 amino acids. Germline CDR1 is SGHAT and CDR2 is FQNNGV. The V gene lost 1 base and the J gene lost 1 base, with 10 bases spanning the gap. The CDR3 DNA is TGTGCCAGCAGCTTAGGAGGGCGGCAGAACACTGAAGCTTTCTTT. It codes for CASSLGGRQNTEAFF. The whole variable domain, filled in from reference TRBV11-2 and TRBJ1-1, reads EAGVAQSPRYKIIEKRQSVAFWCNPISGHATLYWYQQILGQGPKLLIQFQNNGVVDDSQLPKDRFSAERLKGVDSTLKIQPAKLEDSAVYLCASSLGGRQNTEAFFGQGTRLTVV.

Only a few counts were recorded for this clone. V and J are TRBV2 and TRBJ1-2; 7 bases map to TRBD1. Unmatched junction bases numbered 5, after V lost 6 bases and J lost 4 bases. This CDR3 comprises 13 residues. The germline gives CDR1 SNHLY, CDR2 FYNNEI. The CDR3 loop is CASRYRGLYGYTF. Written as DNA, the CDR3 is TGTGCCAGCAGGTACAGGGGACTCTATGGCTACACCTTC. The complete variable domain, with remaining parts taken from reference TRBV2 and TRBJ1-2, reads EPEVTQTPSHQVTQMGQEVILRCVPISNHLYFYWYRQILGQKVEFLVSFYNNEISEKSEIFDDQFSVERPDGSNFTLKIRSTKLEDSAMYFCASRYRGLYGYTFGSGTRLTVV.

This chain's CDR3 is CASSVLSGGPGEQFF. Written as DNA, the CDR3 is TGTGCCAGCAGCGTACTTAGCGGGGGGCCAGGTGAGCAGTTCTTC. This chain uses TRBV11-2 with TRBJ2-1; 10 bases agree with TRBD2. Germline CDR1 reads SGHAT; CDR2 reads FQNNGV. J lost 9 bases, V lost 5 bases, and 10 bases had no gene match. This CDR3 has 15 residues.

This chain uses TRBV5-8 with TRBJ1-6; 11 bases agree with TRBD1. From germline, CDR1 is SGHTS and CDR2 YDEGEE. J was trimmed by 8 bases and V by 0 bases; bases with no gene match: 7. CDR3 length: 17 amino acids. In DNA, the CDR3 is TGTGCCAGCAGCTTGGCCAGGGCGGGACAGGGGGATTCACCCCTCCACTTT. It translates to CASSLARAGQGDSPLHF. Full variable domain (missing parts from reference TRBV5-8 and TRBJ1-6): EAGVTQSPTHLIKTRGQQATLRCSPISGHTSVYWYQQALGLGLQFLLWYDEGEERNRGNFPPRFSGRQFPNYSSELNVNALELEDSALYLCASSLARAGQGDSPLHFGNGTRLTVT.

This clone was seen a single time. This rearrangement joins TRBV6-5 to TRBJ1-2; D is perhaps TRBD1 (5 bases). The CDR3 runs 14 residues. Germline V lookup: CDR1 MNHEY, CDR2 SVGAGI. Between the trimmed V and J ends, which lost 2 bases and 1 base, there was a span of 8 bases. The CDR3 sequence: CASSYRGGNYGYTF. The CDR3 DNA reads TGTGCCAGCAGTTACAGGGGAGGTAACTATGGCTACACCTTC.

The V call is TRBV7-8, the J call TRBJ2-1; 9 bases are shared with TRBD1. The germline V gene has CDR1 SGHVS and CDR2 FQNEAQ. The CDR3 has 14 amino acids. V shed 4 bases and J 9 bases; nucleotides not matched to a gene: 7. The CDR3 DNA reads as TGTGCCAGCAGCTGGGGGACAGGGAAAGGTGAGCAGTTCTTC. The encoded protein is CASSWGTGKGEQFF.

The chain combines TRBV7-2 with TRBJ2-5; D is perhaps TRBD2 (6 bases). Germline loops: CDR1 SGHTA, CDR2 FQGNSA. V was cut by 6 bases and J by 0 bases, with 11 bases left in between. The length of the CDR3 is 14 residues. This CDR3 reads CASRSGRYQETQYF. CDR3 in DNA: TGTGCCAGCAGATCAGGGAGGTACCAAGAGACCCAGTACTTC.

The sample holds one count of this clone. CDR3 protein: CASRRTANTEAFF. The CDR3 DNA is TGTGCCAGCAGGAGGACAGCCAACACTGAAGCTTTCTTT. The chain links TRBV6-6 to TRBJ1-1; weak D call: TRBD1 (6 bases). The CDR3 covers 13 residues. CDR1 is MNHNY, CDR2 SVGAGI, per germline (reference sequence). Trimming removed 6 bases at V and 2 bases at J, with 10 bases between.

The rearrangement uses TRBV5-3 and TRBJ1-1; no clear D gene. TRBV5-3 is given ORF status, its function remaining uncertain. Trimming cost V 3 bases and J 0 bases, with 18 bases left between them. This CDR3 region has 17 residues. The CDR3 DNA reads TGTGCCAGAAGCTCCCGTCTCAGGCTCCCTTTGAACACTGAAGCTTTCTTT. This gives the protein CARSSRLRLPLNTEAFF.

This clone was recorded only once. The rearrangement joins TRBV7-2 to TRBJ2-2; tentative D call: TRBD2 (7 bases). Germline V gives CDR1 SGHTA, CDR2 FQGNSA. V was shortened by 1 base and J by 6 bases, with 12 bases between the two germline ends. The CDR3 consists of 15 residues. CDR3 region: CASSLDGGRAGELFF. The CDR3 coding sequence is TGTGCCAGCAGCTTAGACGGGGGGCGCGCCGGGGAGCTGTTTTTT.

The gene calls are TRBV5-6 and TRBJ2-1, with 7 bases matching TRBD1. The germline V gene encodes CDR1 SGHDT and CDR2 YYEEEE. The CDR3 has 15 residues. Trimming removed 3 bases from V and 7 bases from J; junction bases left unmatched: 10. This chain's CDR3 is CASSSRDSLLNEQFF. The CDR3 DNA is TGTGCCAGCAGCTCCCGGGACAGCCTCTTAAATGAGCAGTTCTTC.

The chain couples TRBV19 to TRBJ1-2; 8 nucleotides align to TRBD1. V shed 5 bases and J 3 bases; nucleotides not matched to a gene: 5. There are 14 residues in the CDR3. Germline V lookup: CDR1 LNHDA, CDR2 SQIVND (reference sequence). The CDR3 nucleotides read TGTGCCAGTAGTCCAGGGGGCGAAGACTATGGCTACACCTTC. Protein product: CASSPGGEDYGYTF.

V and J are TRBV7-8 and TRBJ2-7; tentatively, D is TRBD2 (7 bases). The CDR3 totals 15 residues. Trimming shortened V by 1 base and J by 4 bases, and 14 bases separated the two germline ends. Germline CDR1 reads SGHVS; CDR2 reads FQNEAQ. In nucleotides, the CDR3 is TGTGCCAGCAGCTTAGAGGGGGGGCCTCTTTACGAGCAGTACTTC. Its translation is CASSLEGGPLYEQYF.

This chain links TRBV4-1 with TRBJ1-4; no clear D. The germline CDR1 and CDR2 sequences are MGHRA and YSYEKL. The germline V and J ends were trimmed by 4 bases and 3 bases, with 6 bases remaining between them. This CDR3 is built from 13 residues. The CDR3 nucleotides are TGCGCCAGCAGCCCCGGGGCTAATGAAAAACTGTTTTTT. Translating gives CASSPGANEKLFF.

This chain connects TRBV6-5 to TRBJ2-1; possible D gene TRBD2, 6 bases. CDR3 size: 16 residues. Per germline, CDR1 MNHEY and CDR2 SVGAGI. V was clipped by 2 bases and J by 8 bases, with 19 bases between them. The CDR3 bases are TGTGCCAGCAGTTACACCGGACTACCCCGAGGGGATGAGCAGTTCTTC. It codes for CASSYTGLPRGDEQFF.

The chain links TRBV28 to TRBJ1-6, with 7 bases fitting TRBD1. CDR3 length: 16 residues. Germline loops: CDR1 MDHEN, CDR2 SYDVKM. The trim removed 3 bases at V and 5 bases at J, leaving 7 bases unmatched. The CDR3 loop reads CASSFRGAFDNSPLHF. The CDR3 DNA reads TGTGCCAGCAGTTTCAGGGGGGCGTTCGATAATTCACCCCTCCACTTT.

The chain couples TRBV7-2 to TRBJ2-3; a possible D gene is TRBD2 (5 bases). The V gene lost 1 base and the J gene lost 6 bases, with 8 bases spanning the gap. This CDR3 region has 13 residues. The germline V gene has CDR1 SGHTA and CDR2 FQGNSA. Here the CDR3 reads CASSLVGIDTQYF. The CDR3 nucleotides read TGTGCCAGCAGCTTAGTCGGGATCGATACGCAGTATTTT. Filled out from reference TRBV7-2 and TRBJ2-3, the complete variable domain reads GAGVSQSPSNKVTEKGKDVELRCDPISGHTALYWYRQSLGQGLEFLIYFQGNSAPDKSGLPSDRFSAERTGGSVSTLTIQRTQQEDSAVYLCASSLVGIDTQYFGPGTRLTVL.

The CDR3 here is CASSGGQGRAEQYF. CDR3 in DNA: TGTGCCAGTAGTGGGGGACAGGGGAGGGCCGAGCAGTACTTC. The chain uses TRBV19 and TRBJ2-7; TRBD1 matches 10 bases. Germline loops: CDR1 LNHDA, CDR2 SQIVND (reference sequence). The CDR3 is made up of 14 amino acids. V shed 5 bases, J shed 6 bases, and the junction held 7 bases outside the gene matches.

The rearrangement uses TRBV6-1 and TRBJ2-4; D is unclear. The CDR3 runs to 10 residues. V was trimmed by 3 bases and J by 15 bases, leaving 9 bases between them. CDR1 MNHNS and CDR2 SASEGT come from the germline V gene. CDR3 amino acids: CASSEAAWYF. The CDR3 nucleotides are TGTGCCAGCAGTGAGGCGGCTTGGTACTTC.

This clone was seen only a few times. This rearrangement joins TRBV6-1 to TRBJ1-2; D uncertain. Germline V gives CDR1 MNHNS, CDR2 SASEGT. The CDR3 runs 13 residues. With 7 bases removed from V and 2 bases from J, the gap between germline ends came to 11 bases. The CDR3 is CASTDGGNYGYTF. In DNA, the CDR3 is TGTGCCAGCACCGACGGAGGGAACTATGGCTACACCTTC.

This rearrangement joins TRBV15 to TRBJ2-1; 8 bases are shared with TRBD1. The V gene's germline CDR1 is LNHNV and CDR2 YYDKDF (reference sequence). V lost 1 base and J lost 1; bases outside the gene matches: 0. The CDR3 is 15 amino acids. The CDR3 here is CATSRGTGSYNEQFF. The CDR3 DNA follows: TGTGCCACCAGCAGAGGGACAGGGTCCTACAATGAGCAGTTCTTC.

This rearrangement joins TRBV14 to TRBJ2-3; a possible D gene is TRBD1 (6 bases). The CDR3 is made up of 15 amino acids. Germline loops: CDR1 SGHDN, CDR2 FVKESK. V was cut by 1 base and J by 6 bases, with 14 bases left in between. The CDR3 DNA reads as TGTGCCAGCAGCCAAGTAACAGGGCGGCCTGATACGCAGTATTTT. Its translation is CASSQVTGRPDTQYF.